This record concerns one TCR beta chain sequence. The data are from a study of blood T cell repertoires in COVID-19. Method: immunoSEQ multiplex PCR; TCRdb's copy keeps in-frame clones and lacks some. This table has 250,000 to 300,000 clones, approximately 90% appearing once. Participants' own reports of clinical history determined their cohort assignment. The sequenced sample consisted of PBMCs or T cells enriched from blood (not recorded which). The sequence came from a human donor in a cohort exposed to, infected with or recovered from COVID-19 (not recorded which). The donor label of this sample is uncertain.

This chain's CDR3 is CASSLRQGGYGYTF. CDR3 nucleotides: TGTGCCAGCAGCTTACGACAGGGGGGCTATGGCTACACCTTC. J is TRBJ1-2 and V is TRBV5-4, with TRBD1 matching over 9 bases. The CDR3 covers 14 residues. Trimming took 2 bases from V and 4 from J; bases not matched to a gene: 3. Germline assignment: CDR1 SGHNT and CDR2 YYREEE (reference sequence).